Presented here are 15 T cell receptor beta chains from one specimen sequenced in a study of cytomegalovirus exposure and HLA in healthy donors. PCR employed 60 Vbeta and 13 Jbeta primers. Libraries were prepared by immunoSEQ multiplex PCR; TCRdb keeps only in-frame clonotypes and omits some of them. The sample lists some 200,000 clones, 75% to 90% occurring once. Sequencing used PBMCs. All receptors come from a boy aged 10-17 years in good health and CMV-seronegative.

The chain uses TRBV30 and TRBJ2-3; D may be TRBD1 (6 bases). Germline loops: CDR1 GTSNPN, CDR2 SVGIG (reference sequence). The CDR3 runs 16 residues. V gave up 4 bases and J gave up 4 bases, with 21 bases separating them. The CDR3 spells CAWKTGGAGVSDTQYF. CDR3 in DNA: TGTGCCTGGAAAACGGGTGGGGCAGGGGTTTCAGATACGCAGTATTTT. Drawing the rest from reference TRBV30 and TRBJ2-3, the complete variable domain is SQTIHQWPATLVQPVGSPLSLECTVEGTSNPNLYWYRQAAGRGLQLLFYSVGIGQISSEVPQNLSASRPQDRQFILSSKKLLLSDSGFYLCAWKTGGAGVSDTQYFGPGTRLTVL.

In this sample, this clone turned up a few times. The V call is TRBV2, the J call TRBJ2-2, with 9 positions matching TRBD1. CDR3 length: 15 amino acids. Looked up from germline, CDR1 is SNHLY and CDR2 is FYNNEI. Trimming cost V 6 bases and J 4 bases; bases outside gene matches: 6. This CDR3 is CASRVQGAGTGELFF. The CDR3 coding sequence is TGTGCCAGCAGGGTACAGGGGGCTGGCACCGGGGAGCTGTTTTTT.

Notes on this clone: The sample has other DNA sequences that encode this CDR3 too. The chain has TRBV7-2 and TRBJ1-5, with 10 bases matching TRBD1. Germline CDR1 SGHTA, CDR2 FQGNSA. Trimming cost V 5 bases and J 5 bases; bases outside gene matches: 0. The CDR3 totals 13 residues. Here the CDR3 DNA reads TGTGCCAGCAGCGGGACAGGGGATCAGCCCCAGCATTTT. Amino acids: CASSGTGDQPQHF.

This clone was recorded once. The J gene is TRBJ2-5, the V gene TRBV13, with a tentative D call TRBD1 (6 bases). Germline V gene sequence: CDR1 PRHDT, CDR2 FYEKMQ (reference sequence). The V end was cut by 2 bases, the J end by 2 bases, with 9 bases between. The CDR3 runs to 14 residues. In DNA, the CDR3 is TGTGCCAGCAGCTTATCAGGGGTTCAAGAGACCCAGTACTTC. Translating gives CASSLSGVQETQYF.

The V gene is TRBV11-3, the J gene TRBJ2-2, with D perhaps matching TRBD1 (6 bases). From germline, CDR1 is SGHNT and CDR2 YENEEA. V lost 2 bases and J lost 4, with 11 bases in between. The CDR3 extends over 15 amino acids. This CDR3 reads CASSLFPGVTGELFF. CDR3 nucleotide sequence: TGTGCCAGCAGCTTATTTCCAGGGGTCACCGGGGAGCTGTTTTTT.

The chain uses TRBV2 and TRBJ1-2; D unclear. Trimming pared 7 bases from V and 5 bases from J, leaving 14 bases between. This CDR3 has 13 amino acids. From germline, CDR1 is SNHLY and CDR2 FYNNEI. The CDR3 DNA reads TGTGCCAGCAAGCCGCGGGCCCGTTATGGCTACACCTTC. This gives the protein CASKPRARYGYTF.

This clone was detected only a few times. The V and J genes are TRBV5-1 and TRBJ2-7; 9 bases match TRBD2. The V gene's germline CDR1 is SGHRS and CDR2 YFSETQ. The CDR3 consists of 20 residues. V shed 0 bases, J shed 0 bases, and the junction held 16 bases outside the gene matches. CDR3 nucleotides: TGCGCCAGCAGCTTGGCAGGGGGTTGGACTAGCGTTATGTCCTCCTACGAGCAGTACTTC. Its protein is CASSLAGGWTSVMSSYEQYF.

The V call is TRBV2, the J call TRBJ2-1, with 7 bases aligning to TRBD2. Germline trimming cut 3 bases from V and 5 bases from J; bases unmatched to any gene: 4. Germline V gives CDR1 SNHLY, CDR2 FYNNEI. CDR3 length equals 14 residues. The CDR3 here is CASSDAAGDNEQFF. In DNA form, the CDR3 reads TGTGCCAGCAGTGACGCGGCGGGAGACAATGAGCAGTTCTTC.

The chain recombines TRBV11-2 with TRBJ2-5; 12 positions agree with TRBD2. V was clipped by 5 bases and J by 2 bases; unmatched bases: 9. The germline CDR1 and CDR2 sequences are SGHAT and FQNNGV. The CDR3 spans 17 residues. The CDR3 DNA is TGTGCCAGCAGCCCCTACGGCGGGACTAGCGGGCAAGAGACCCAGTACTTC. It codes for CASSPYGGTSGQETQYF.

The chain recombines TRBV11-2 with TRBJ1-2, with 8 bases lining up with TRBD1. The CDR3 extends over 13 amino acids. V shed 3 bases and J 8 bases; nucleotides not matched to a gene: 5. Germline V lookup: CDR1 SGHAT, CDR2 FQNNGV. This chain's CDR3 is CASSFQDREGYTF. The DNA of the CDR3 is TGTGCCAGCAGCTTCCAGGACAGGGAAGGCTACACCTTC.

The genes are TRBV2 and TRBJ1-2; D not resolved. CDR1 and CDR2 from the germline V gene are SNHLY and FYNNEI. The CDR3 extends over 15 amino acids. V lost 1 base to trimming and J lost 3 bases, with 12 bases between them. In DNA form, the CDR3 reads TGTGCCAGCAGTGAAGAGTCCCGATCGGACTATGGCTACACCTTC. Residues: CASSEESRSDYGYTF.

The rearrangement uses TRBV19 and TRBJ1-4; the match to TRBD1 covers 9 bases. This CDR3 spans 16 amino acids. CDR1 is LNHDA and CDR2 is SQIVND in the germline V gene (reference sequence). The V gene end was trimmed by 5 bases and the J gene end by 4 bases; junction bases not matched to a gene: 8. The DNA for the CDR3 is TGTGCCAGTAGTGCTAGTAAGACAGGGGGTAATGAAAAACTGTTTTTT. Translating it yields CASSASKTGGNEKLFF.

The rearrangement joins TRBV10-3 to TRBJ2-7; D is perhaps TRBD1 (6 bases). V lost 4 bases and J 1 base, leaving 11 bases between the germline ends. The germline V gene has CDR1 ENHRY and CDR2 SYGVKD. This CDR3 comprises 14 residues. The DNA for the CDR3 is TGTGCCATCAGTGGATCAGGGGAATCCTACGAGCAGTACTTC. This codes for CAISGSGESYEQYF.

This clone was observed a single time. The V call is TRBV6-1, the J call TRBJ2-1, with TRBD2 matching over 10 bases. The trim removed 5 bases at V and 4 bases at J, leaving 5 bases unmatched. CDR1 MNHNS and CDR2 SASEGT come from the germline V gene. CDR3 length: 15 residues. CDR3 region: CASSHKREGYNEQFF. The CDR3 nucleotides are TGTGCCAGCAGTCATAAGCGGGAGGGTTACAATGAGCAGTTCTTC.

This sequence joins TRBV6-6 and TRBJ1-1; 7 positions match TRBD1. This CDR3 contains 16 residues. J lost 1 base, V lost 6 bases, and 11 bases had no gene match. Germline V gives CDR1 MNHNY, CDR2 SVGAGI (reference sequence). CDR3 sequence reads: CASRGTRTGANTEAFF. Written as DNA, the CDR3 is TGTGCCAGCAGGGGGACCAGGACAGGCGCGAACACTGAAGCTTTCTTT.